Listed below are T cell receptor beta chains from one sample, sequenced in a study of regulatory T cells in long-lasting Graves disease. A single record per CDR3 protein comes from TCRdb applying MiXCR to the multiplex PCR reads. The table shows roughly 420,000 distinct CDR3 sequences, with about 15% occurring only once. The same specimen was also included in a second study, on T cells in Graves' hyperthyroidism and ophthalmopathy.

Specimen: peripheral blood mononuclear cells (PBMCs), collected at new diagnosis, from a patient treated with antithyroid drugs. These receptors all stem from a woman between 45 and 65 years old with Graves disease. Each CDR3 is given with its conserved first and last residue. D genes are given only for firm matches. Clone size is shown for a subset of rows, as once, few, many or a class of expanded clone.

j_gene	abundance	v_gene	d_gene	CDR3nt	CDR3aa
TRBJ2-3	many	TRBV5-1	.	TGCGCCAGCAGCTTAGACATAAGCGGATACACAGATACGCAGTATTTT	CASSLDISGYTDTQYF
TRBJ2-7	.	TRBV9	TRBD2	TGTGCCAGCAGCCCACGGACTAGCGGGGGGGGAGACTACGAGCAGTACTTC	CASSPRTSGGGDYEQYF
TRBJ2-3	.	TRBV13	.	TGTGCCAGCCTAGCGCTAGGACGGGGCACAGATACGCAGTATTTT	CASLALGRGTDTQYF
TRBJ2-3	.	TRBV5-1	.	TGCGCCAGCAGCTTGGTTGGAGTGAGCACAGATACGCAGTATTTT	CASSLVGVSTDTQYF
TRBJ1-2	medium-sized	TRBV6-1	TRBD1	TGTGCCAGCAGAGGGACAGGCTATGGCTACACCTTC	CASRGTGYGYTF
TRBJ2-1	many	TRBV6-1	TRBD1	TGTGCCAGCAGTAACAGACAGGGGGTCCCCTACAATGAGCAGTTCTTC	CASSNRQGVPYNEQFF
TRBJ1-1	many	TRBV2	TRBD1	TGTGCCAGCAGGAGGACAGGGATGGACACTGAAGCTTTCTTT	CASRRTGMDTEAFF
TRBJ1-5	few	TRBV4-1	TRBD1	TGCGCCAGCAGCCAACCGGGACAGGGGGGCGGTCAGCCCCAGCATTTT	CASSQPGQGGGQPQHF
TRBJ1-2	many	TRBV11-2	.	TGTGCCAGCAGCTCTAACTCCGGGGGACTGAAAGCTAACTATGGCTACACCTTC	CASSSNSGGLKANYGYTF
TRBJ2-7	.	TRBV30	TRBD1	TGTGCCTGGAGTCGCCGGGACAGAGCCTACGAGCAGTACTTC	CAWSRRDRAYEQYF
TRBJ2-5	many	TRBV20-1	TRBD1	TGCAGTGCAGCAACAGGGGGCGGTGAGACCCAGTACTTC	CSAATGGGETQYF
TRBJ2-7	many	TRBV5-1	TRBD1	TGCGCCAGCAGTCTACTTGGACAGGGGGCCTCCTACGAGCAGTACTTC	CASSLLGQGASYEQYF
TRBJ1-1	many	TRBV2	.	TGTGCCAGCAGACCCAACGGCTGGCAGGGAGGTGATGAAGCTTTCTTT	CASRPNGWQGGDEAFF
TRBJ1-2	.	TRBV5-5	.	TGTGCCAGCAGGTTTCAAGGTTCTAACTATGGCTACACCTTC	CASRFQGSNYGYTF
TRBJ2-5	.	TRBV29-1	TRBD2	TGCAGCGGGGAGGGCAGCCAAGAGACCCAGTACTTC	CSGEGSQETQYF
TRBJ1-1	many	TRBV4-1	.	TGCGCCAGCAGCCGAGAGAGGTACGGCACTGAAGCTTTCTTT	CASSRERYGTEAFF
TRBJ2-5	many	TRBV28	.	TGTGCCAGCAGTTTATTTGGGTCGATACAGGCTGACGGTGAAGAGACCCAGTACTTC	CASSLFGSIQADGEETQYF
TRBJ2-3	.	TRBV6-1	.	TGTGCCAGCAGTGAAGGTGGGAACATAAATACGCAGTATTTT	CASSEGGNINTQYF
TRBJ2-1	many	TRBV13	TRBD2	TGTGCCAGCAGCGGGGGTTGGGGCGGGAGGAGGGATGAGCAGTTCTTC	CASSGGWGGRRDEQFF
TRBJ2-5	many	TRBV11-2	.	TGTGCCAGCAGCGTAAGACGGCCGGGACTGGGGAAAGAGACCCAGTACTTC	CASSVRRPGLGKETQYF
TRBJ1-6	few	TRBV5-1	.	TGCGCCAGCAGCTTCGGACAGAATAATTCACCCCTCCACTTT	CASSFGQNNSPLHF
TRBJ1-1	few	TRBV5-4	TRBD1	TGTGCCAGCAGCATACAGGGGGCGTTCACTGAAGCTTTCTTT	CASSIQGAFTEAFF
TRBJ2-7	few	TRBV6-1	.	TGTGCCAGCACCTCGGAGCACGAGCAGTACTTC	CASTSEHEQYF
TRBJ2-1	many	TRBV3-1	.	TGTGCCAGCAGCCAAGTCGCACAGGGCTGGAATGAGCAGTTCTTC	CASSQVAQGWNEQFF
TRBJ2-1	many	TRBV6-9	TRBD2	TGTGCCAGCAGCTATCCGACTAGCGGGCAAAATGAGCAGTTCTTC	CASSYPTSGQNEQFF
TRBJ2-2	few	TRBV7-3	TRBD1	TGTGCCAGCAGCCCCACCGGGACAGTGAGCACCGGGGAGCTGTTTTTT	CASSPTGTVSTGELFF
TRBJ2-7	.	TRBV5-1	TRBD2	TGCGCCAGCAGCTCGACCGCCGGGACTAGCGGGAGTGAGCAGTACTTC	CASSSTAGTSGSEQYF
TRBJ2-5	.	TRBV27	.	TGTGCCAGCAGGGGAATACCCCAGGAGACCCAGTACTTC	CASRGIPQETQYF
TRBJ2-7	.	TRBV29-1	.	TGCAGCATTGGGTCGGGGGGCCACGAGCAGTACTTC	CSIGSGGHEQYF
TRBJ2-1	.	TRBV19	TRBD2	TGTGCCAGTAGTTTCGTAGCGGGCCACAATGAGCAGTTCTTC	CASSFVAGHNEQFF
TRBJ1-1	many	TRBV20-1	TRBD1	TGCAGTGCTAGAGGACTGGGACAGGCGAACACTGAAGCTTTCTTT	CSARGLGQANTEAFF
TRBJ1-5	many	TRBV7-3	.	TGTGCCAGCAGCCCCCCAGAGGGGGAGGACAATCAGCCCCAGCATTTT	CASSPPEGEDNQPQHF
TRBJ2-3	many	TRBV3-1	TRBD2	TGTGCCAGCAGCGCAGGGACTGACCTAGCGGGCACAGATACGCAGTATTTT	CASSAGTDLAGTDTQYF
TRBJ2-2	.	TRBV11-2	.	TGTGCCAGCAGCTTAAGGACAGTCCGAACCGGGGAGCTGTTTTTT	CASSLRTVRTGELFF
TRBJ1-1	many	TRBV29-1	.	TGCAGCGTTGAAGTTAAGGGAAAAAACACTGAAGCTTTCTTT	CSVEVKGKNTEAFF
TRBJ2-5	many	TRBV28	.	TGTGCCAGCTCAGTCATCCACCTTAAGGAGACCCAGTACTTC	CASSVIHLKETQYF
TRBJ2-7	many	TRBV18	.	TGTGCCAGCTCACCCCCAACTCGCTACGAGCAGTACTTC	CASSPPTRYEQYF
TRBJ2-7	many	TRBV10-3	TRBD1	TGTGCCACCACCGGGACAGGGGCTTACGAGCAGTACTTC	CATTGTGAYEQYF
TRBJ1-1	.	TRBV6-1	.	TGTGCCAGCAGTCGAGCCCCTAACACTGAAGCTTTCTTT	CASSRAPNTEAFF
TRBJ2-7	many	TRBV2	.	TGTGCCAGCAGTGAATTTGGCAGAGACTACGAGCAGTACTTC	CASSEFGRDYEQYF
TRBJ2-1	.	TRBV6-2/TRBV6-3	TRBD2	TGTGCCAGCAGCGGCGGATTCAGACTAGCGGGCCGCTCCTACAATGAGCAGTTCTTC	CASSGGFRLAGRSYNEQFF
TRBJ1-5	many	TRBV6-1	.	TGTGCCAGCAGCCCACAGGCCGCCCGCGGTCAGCCCCAGCATTTT	CASSPQAARGQPQHF
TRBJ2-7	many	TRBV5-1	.	TGCGCCAGCAGCTCTGACAGGTCCTACTACGAGCAGTACTTC	CASSSDRSYYEQYF
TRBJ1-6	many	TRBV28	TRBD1	TGTGCCAGCAGTCTGGGACAGGCATATAATTCACCCCTCCACTTT	CASSLGQAYNSPLHF